A single sample gave rise to the 5 T cell receptor beta chains below, sequenced in a study of T cell responses to AZD1222 COVID-19 vaccine. Some clones are missing from TCRdb's copy, which holds only in-frame ones; the method was immunoSEQ multiplex PCR. The table shows roughly 190,000 clones, with approximately 93% occurring only once. Sequencing used peripheral blood, obtained 28 days after the second AZD1222 dose. Receptors originate from an adult who received the AZD1222 COVID-19 vaccine.

The DNA for the CDR3 is TGTGCCAGCAGCTTAGTAGGCTCCCACGATACGCAGTATTTT. This sequence encodes CASSLVGSHDTQYF. The V call is TRBV7-8, the J call TRBJ2-3; no definite D call. CDR1 and CDR2 (germline): SGHVS, FQNEAQ. V was pared by 1 base and J by 6 bases, with 11 bases between. The CDR3 sequence is 14 residues long.

The V call is TRBV4-3, the J call TRBJ1-1; D not certain. Germline loops: CDR1 LGHNA, CDR2 YSLEER. The CDR3 runs to 15 residues. Trimming removed 0 bases from V and 0 bases from J, with 8 bases in between. This CDR3 is CASSQDSGLNTEAFF. CDR3 bases: TGCGCCAGCAGCCAAGATTCGGGGTTGAACACTGAAGCTTTCTTT.

This sequence joins TRBV7-2 and TRBJ1-6; D call uncertain. The CDR3 runs to 11 residues. V lost 3 bases and J 9 bases, leaving 3 bases between the germline ends. Germline CDR1 SGHTA, CDR2 FQGNSA. The CDR3 is CASSLGSPLHF. The CDR3 nucleotides read TGTGCCAGCAGCTTGGGTTCACCCCTCCACTTT.

The chain couples TRBV7-3 to TRBJ2-2; 8 bases align to TRBD2. The CDR3 consists of 17 residues. The ends lost 1 base at V and 8 bases at J; junction bases unmatched: 12. CDR1 SGHTA and CDR2 FQGTGA come from the germline V gene. The CDR3 is CASSLKAQRESRGELFF. CDR3 bases: TGTGCCAGCAGCTTAAAGGCCCAGCGGGAGTCTCGGGGGGAGCTGTTTTTT.

The chain carries TRBV11-2 and TRBJ2-1, with TRBD2 matching over 11 bases. With 4 bases clipped from V and 5 bases from J, the junction kept 7 bases outside the gene matches. Germline CDR1 reads SGHAT; CDR2 reads FQNNGV. This CDR3 is built from 16 residues. Written as DNA, the CDR3 is TGTGCCAGCAGCTCCTTAGCGGGAGGGCCGAACAATGAGCAGTTCTTC. As protein: CASSSLAGGPNNEQFF. The complete variable domain, with remaining parts taken from reference TRBV11-2 and TRBJ2-1, reads EAGVAQSPRYKIIEKRQSVAFWCNPISGHATLYWYQQILGQGPKLLIQFQNNGVVDDSQLPKDRFSAERLKGVDSTLKIQPAKLEDSAVYLCASSSLAGGPNNEQFFGPGTRLTVL.